A single sample gave rise to the 2 T cell receptor beta chains below, sequenced in a study of blood T cell repertoires in COVID-19. Here immunoSEQ multiplex PCR was the method, and the copy in TCRdb shows in-frame clones only, minus some. This sample yields approximately 300,000 clones, of which roughly 90% are seen a single time; roughly 18% belongs to the top ten. The sample consisted of PBMCs or T cells enriched from blood (not recorded which). The receptors come from a woman aged 30 to 39 who had recovered from COVID-19.

The chain employs TRBV11-3 and TRBJ1-1; maybe TRBD1 (5 bases). There are 16 residues in the CDR3. Deletions cut 5 bases from V and 1 base from J, with 17 bases between. Germline V gives CDR1 SGHNT, CDR2 YENEEA. CDR3 amino acids: CASSPRSGNPNTEAFF. The DNA of the CDR3 is TGTGCCAGCAGCCCCCGCTCAGGGAACCCGAACACTGAAGCTTTCTTT.

J is TRBJ2-7 and V is TRBV10-3; TRBD2 matches at 9 bases. This CDR3 contains 13 residues. V was clipped by 4 bases and J by 6 bases; unmatched bases: 4. Germline V gene sequence: CDR1 ENHRY, CDR2 SYGVKD. This CDR3 is CAISVGLASEQYF. DNA of the CDR3: TGTGCCATCAGTGTGGGACTAGCTTCCGAGCAGTACTTC.